One T cell receptor (beta chain) is described in this entry. The antigen is not known. The data were taken from a study of cytomegalovirus exposure and HLA in healthy donors. Study summary: Earlier findings included about 120 million unique TCR beta sequences obtained from about 179 million T cells. Study-wide results and limits: TCR beta sequences reportedly predicted most subjects' HLA-A and HLA-B alleles accurately. V- and J-gene trimming in TCR beta was tied to a missense DCLRE1C variant by an analysis performed later. Sequencing likely produced, as an artifact, a cluster of highly shared sequence variants.

This PCR relied on a set of 60 Vbeta primers and 13 Jbeta primers. This table comes from immunoSEQ multiplex PCR, and its TCRdb copy is limited to in-frame clones, with some not included. The profile shows approximately 120,000 clones, roughly 78% of them singletons. V lost 6 bases, J lost 2 bases, and 6 bases stayed unmatched. The CDR3 spans 15 residues. Germline V gene data show CDR1 as MNHNY and CDR2 as SVGAGI (reference sequence). The chain joins TRBV6-6 to TRBJ1-1; 10 bases map to TRBD1. Source material: PBMCs. The TCR comes from a man under 40 in good health and CMV-seropositive. CDR3 coding DNA: TGTGCCAGCAGGACAGGGGGCGCGGGAAACACTGAAGCTTTCTTT. Amino acid sequence: CASRTGGAGNTEAFF.